Listed here are 17 T cell receptor beta chains from one sample, sequenced in a study of T cells in Graves' hyperthyroidism and ophthalmopathy. There were TCR beta CDR3 regions amplified from RNA transcripts. With the HTBI primer set, the TCR CDR3 went through a first round of RT-PCR. One entry per CDR3 protein, called by TCRdb with MiXCR from the multiplex PCR reads. This sample has 250,000 to 300,000 distinct CDR3 sequences, with around 15% found just once. The specimen was blood. The receptors originated from a woman aged 45 to 65 with Graves' hyperthyroidism that later progressed to Graves' ophthalmopathy.

This clonotype appeared many times. The chain is built from TRBV20-1 and TRBJ2-1; TRBD2 agrees at 7 bases. CDR3 length equals 14 residues. CDR1 DFQATT and CDR2 SNEGSKA come from the germline V gene (reference sequence). Germline trimming cut 1 base from V and 9 bases from J; bases unmatched to any gene: 9. The CDR3 is CSARVAGAWGEQFF. CDR3 coding DNA: TGCAGTGCTAGAGTGGCGGGAGCCTGGGGTGAGCAGTTCTTC.

This clonotype was recorded many times. The rearrangement joins TRBV5-1 to TRBJ2-7; D tentatively reads TRBD1 or TRBD2 (5 bases each). The CDR3 is made up of 14 amino acids. The germline V gene encodes CDR1 SGHRS and CDR2 YFSETQ. The V end lost 4 bases, the J end lost 2 bases, and 13 bases lay between the germline ends. In DNA, the CDR3 is TGCGCCAGCAGCGTGGGACGGGCCCCCTACGAGCAGTACTTC. Translated: CASSVGRAPYEQYF. The complete variable domain, with remaining parts taken from reference TRBV5-1 and TRBJ2-7, reads KAGVTQTPRYLIKTRGQQVTLSCSPISGHRSVSWYQQTPGQGLQFLFEYFSETQRNKGNFPGRFSGRQFSNSRSEMNVSTLELGDSALYLCASSVGRAPYEQYFGPGTRLTVT.

This clonotype came up many times. The chain links TRBV5-1 to TRBJ2-5, with D perhaps assigned TRBD1 or TRBD2 (6 bases each). The V and J ends lost 1 base and 1 base respectively, with 8 bases between them. CDR1 SGHRS and CDR2 YFSETQ come from the germline V gene. This CDR3 contains 14 residues. The CDR3 spells CASSLSGAQETQYF. Here the CDR3 DNA reads TGCGCCAGCAGCTTGTCGGGGGCCCAAGAGACCCAGTACTTC.

This clonotype occurred many times. The chain couples TRBV7-9 to TRBJ1-1, with a weak D call TRBD1 (5 bases). The CDR3 runs to 13 residues. Deletions cut 0 bases from V and 6 bases from J, with 8 bases between. Germline V gene data show CDR1 as SEHNR and CDR2 as FQNEAQ (reference sequence). As DNA, the CDR3 is TGTGCCAGCAGCTTAGCGGGGGACTCTGAAGCTTTCTTT. It is translated as CASSLAGDSEAFF. The whole variable domain, remainder taken from reference TRBV7-9 and TRBJ1-1, is DTGVSQNPRHKITKRGQNVTFRCDPISEHNRLYWYRQTLGQGPEFLTYFQNEAQLEKSRLLSDRFSAERPKGSFSTLEIQRTEQGDSAMYLCASSLAGDSEAFFGQGTRLTVV.

This clonotype was seen only a few times. The V gene is TRBV13, the J gene TRBJ1-1; no firm D call. The V end was cut by 2 bases, the J end by 4 bases, with 17 bases between. The CDR3 extends over 16 amino acids. Germline CDR1 PRHDT, CDR2 FYEKMQ (reference sequence). The CDR3 DNA follows: TGTGCCAGCAGCTTAAGAGACCCTAGAGGTAGCACTGAAGCTTTCTTT. Protein product: CASSLRDPRGSTEAFF.

In this sample, this clonotype turned up many times. The chain employs TRBV6-1 and TRBJ1-1, with D unresolved. This CDR3 is built from 15 residues. Trimming pared 5 bases from V and 0 bases from J, leaving 13 bases between. Germline values: CDR1 MNHNS, CDR2 SASEGT. In nucleotides, the CDR3 is TGTGCCAGCAGTCCCCGGCTGGGGATGAACACTGAAGCTTTCTTT. Amino acid sequence: CASSPRLGMNTEAFF.

This clonotype was recorded many times. The gene calls are TRBV30 and TRBJ1-5; tentative D call: TRBD1 (6 bases). The CDR3 has 14 residues. V was shortened by 7 bases and J by 3 bases, with 16 bases between the two germline ends. Germline V gene lookup returns CDR1 GTSNPN and CDR2 SVGIG (reference sequence). The CDR3 loop reads CASSTGNLNQPQHF. The CDR3 DNA follows: TGTGCCTCAAGTACAGGGAATCTCAATCAGCCCCAGCATTTT.

This clonotype was seen at least ten times. This chain uses TRBV3-1 with TRBJ2-2, with D perhaps matching TRBD2 (6 bases). Per germline, CDR1 LGHDT and CDR2 YNNKEL (reference sequence). The CDR3 contains 14 residues. V was clipped by 1 base and J by 6 bases, with 9 bases between them. The CDR3, as DNA: TGTGCCAGCAGCCAAGGGGCTAGCGCCGGGGAGCTGTTTTTT. This encodes CASSQGASAGELFF.

This clonotype was counted once. This chain connects TRBV6-1 to TRBJ2-1, with D possibly matching TRBD1 (6 bases). Trimming removed 5 bases at V and 4 bases at J, with 12 bases between. CDR1 is MNHNS and CDR2 is SASEGT in the germline V gene. The CDR3 is 14 amino acids. CDR3 residues: CASSPGAPYNEQFF. In DNA form, the CDR3 reads TGTGCCAGCAGTCCAGGGGCCCCGTACAATGAGCAGTTCTTC.

This clonotype was detected ten times or more. The CDR3 loop reads CASSSVANADIQYF. CDR3 nucleotide sequence: TGTGCCAGCAGTTCTGTGGCAAATGCGGACATTCAGTACTTC. The J gene is TRBJ2-4, the V gene TRBV28; D not certain. Trimming took 4 bases from V and 8 from J, leaving 15 bases between them. The CDR3 spans 14 residues. Germline-derived CDR1 and CDR2 are MDHEN and SYDVKM.

The genes are TRBV5-8 and TRBJ1-2, with 10 nucleotides matching TRBD1. This CDR3 spans 17 amino acids. V lost 5 bases to trimming and J lost 4 bases; unmatched junction nucleotides: 14. Germline V gene sequence: CDR1 SGHTS, CDR2 YDEGEE. DNA of the CDR3: TGTGCCAGCAGGCAGCCGGGACAGGGGACCCTTGGCTATGGCTACACCTTC. It is translated as CASRQPGQGTLGYGYTF.

The sample holds a few counts of this clonotype. The V gene is TRBV9, the J gene TRBJ2-2; D gene uncertain. CDR3 length: 18 amino acids. V shed 0 bases and J shed 4 bases, with 19 bases lying between them. Germline loops: CDR1 SGDLS, CDR2 YYNGEE. CDR3 loop: CASSVEPRAPAPTGELFF. The CDR3 DNA sequence: TGTGCCAGCAGCGTAGAACCCCGGGCTCCCGCCCCCACCGGGGAGCTGTTTTTT. Full variable domain (missing parts from reference TRBV9 and TRBJ2-2): DSGVTQTPKHLITATGQRVTLRCSPRSGDLSVYWYQQSLDQGLQFLIQYYNGEERAKGNILERFSAQQFPDLHSELNLSSLELGDSALYFCASSVEPRAPAPTGELFFGEGSRLTVL.

This clonotype occurred many times. The chain uses TRBV7-2 and TRBJ2-7; perhaps D is TRBD1 or TRBD2 (5 bases each). Trimming took off 5 bases at V and 2 bases at J, with 16 bases between the two ends. Germline CDR1 reads SGHTA; CDR2 reads FQGNSA. CDR3 size: 15 residues. The CDR3 DNA is TGTGCCAGCAGCCTACCGGGACGGCTGACCTACGAGCAGTACTTC. Its protein product is CASSLPGRLTYEQYF.

The J gene is TRBJ2-3, the V gene TRBV4-1; 10 bases align to TRBD2. This CDR3 is 19 amino acids long. V dropped 2 bases and J dropped 2; count of bases not matched to a gene: 13. The germline gives CDR1 MGHRA, CDR2 YSYEKL. Here the CDR3 DNA reads TGCGCCAGCAGCCAACCAAGGCCTACTAGCGGGGACATCACAGATACGCAGTATTTT. Encoded protein: CASSQPRPTSGDITDTQYF.

In its sample, this clonotype was seen many times. The rearrangement joins TRBV11-2 to TRBJ1-6, with 8 bases aligning to TRBD1. Germline V gives CDR1 SGHAT, CDR2 FQNNGV. V lost 4 bases, J lost 12 bases, and 8 bases stayed unmatched. CDR3 length equals 14 residues. The CDR3 is CASSSSRTGIPLHF. The CDR3 DNA follows: TGTGCCAGCAGCTCCTCTAGGACAGGGATACCCCTCCACTTT.

This clonotype appeared many times. The V gene is TRBV2, the J gene TRBJ1-5; D is undetermined. The ends were cut back, 7 bases at V and 1 base at J, with 11 bases in the middle. From germline, CDR1 is SNHLY and CDR2 FYNNEI. The length of the CDR3 is 14 residues. CDR3 bases: TGTGCCAGCATGGTACAATGGAGCAATCAGCCCCAGCATTTT. Protein sequence: CASMVQWSNQPQHF.

This clonotype was counted only a few times. V and J are TRBV18 and TRBJ1-3; TRBD1 might be the D (6 bases). Germline CDR1 is KGHSH and CDR2 is LQKENI. Trimming shortened V by 3 bases and J by 0 bases, and 6 bases separated the two germline ends. CDR3 size: 14 residues. The CDR3 here is CASSPDSSGNTIYF. CDR3 nucleotide sequence: TGTGCCAGCTCACCGGACAGCTCTGGAAACACCATATATTTT.